This T cell receptor beta chain was identified during a study of blood T cell repertoires in COVID-19. Study-level information: Acute and convalescent COVID-19 samples came from the United States, Italy and Spain.

The germline CDR1 and CDR2 sequences are SQVTM and ANQGSEA. The CDR3 totals 14 residues. The V segment lost 1 base and the J segment 3 bases; nucleotides outside the gene matches: 4. Clones were sequenced by immunoSEQ multiplex PCR, and TCRdb holds only the in-frame ones, with some missing. The table shows around 120,000 clones, with 90% occurring only once. The sequence derives from a human donor with active COVID-19. The donor label of this sample is uncertain. V usage is TRBV29-1 and J usage is TRBJ2-7, with TRBD1 matching 9 bases. The source material was peripheral blood. The CDR3 region is CSVEAGQGSYEQYF. The CDR3 region has the DNA TGCAGCGTTGAAGCGGGACAGGGTAGCTACGAGCAGTACTTC.